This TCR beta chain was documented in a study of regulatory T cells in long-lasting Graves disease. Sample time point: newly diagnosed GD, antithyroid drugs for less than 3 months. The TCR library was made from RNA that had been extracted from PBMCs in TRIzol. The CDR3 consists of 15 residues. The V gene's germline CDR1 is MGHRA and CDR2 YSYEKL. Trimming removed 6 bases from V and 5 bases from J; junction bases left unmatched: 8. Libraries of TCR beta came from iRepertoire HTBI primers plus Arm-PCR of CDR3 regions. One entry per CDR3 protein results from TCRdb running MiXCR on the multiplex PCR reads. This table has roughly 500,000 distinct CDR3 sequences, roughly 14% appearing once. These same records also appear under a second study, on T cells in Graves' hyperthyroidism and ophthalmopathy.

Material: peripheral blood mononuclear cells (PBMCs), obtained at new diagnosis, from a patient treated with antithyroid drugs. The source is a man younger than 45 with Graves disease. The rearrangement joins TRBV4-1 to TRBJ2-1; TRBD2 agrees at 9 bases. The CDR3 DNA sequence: TGCGCCAGCAGGGAAATGGTAGCGGGAGACAATGAGCAGTTCTTC. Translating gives CASREMVAGDNEQFF.